These 20 T cell receptor beta chains came from one sample sequenced in a study of cytomegalovirus exposure and HLA in healthy donors. The PCR used 60 Vbeta and 13 Jbeta primers. Using immunoSEQ multiplex PCR, the repertoire was profiled, and TCRdb retains in-frame clones only, with some absent. The profile shows roughly 160,000 clones, approximately 81% of them singletons. Sample: PBMCs. These receptor sequences come from a boy between 2 and 10 years old in good health and CMV-seronegative.

V is TRBV14 and J is TRBJ1-3; TRBD1 might be the D (5 bases). The germline V and J ends were trimmed by 4 bases and 1 base, with 14 bases remaining between them. Germline V gene data show CDR1 as SGHDN and CDR2 as FVKESK. CDR3 size: 16 residues. The CDR3 nucleotides read TGTGCCAGCAGCCCGCAGGGACTCCTATCTGGAAACACCATATATTTT. Translation: CASSPQGLLSGNTIYF. The full variable domain, its missing parts supplied by reference TRBV14 and TRBJ1-3, is EAGVTQFPSHSVIEKGQTVTLRCDPISGHDNLYWYRRVMGKEIKFLLHFVKESKQDESGMPNNRFLAERTGGTYSTLKVQPAELEDSGVYFCASSPQGLLSGNTIYFGEGSWLTVV.

This chain links TRBV6-1 with TRBJ1-3, with a possible D match to TRBD1 (5 bases). Germline loops: CDR1 MNHNS, CDR2 SASEGT. Trimming took off 1 base at V and 0 bases at J, with 10 bases between the two ends. The CDR3 loop spans 16 amino acids. The CDR3 loop is CASSEGTGISGNTIYF. CDR3 bases: TGTGCCAGCAGTGAAGGAACAGGTATCTCTGGAAACACCATATATTTT.

The V gene is TRBV4-1, the J gene TRBJ2-1, with a weak D call TRBD2 (6 bases). Trimming removed 4 bases at V and 8 bases at J, with 9 bases between. The CDR3 spans 12 residues. Germline loops: CDR1 MGHRA, CDR2 YSYEKL. The CDR3 region is CASSRSGDEQFF. DNA for the CDR3: TGCGCCAGCAGCCGTTCGGGGGATGAGCAGTTCTTC.

The genes are TRBV11-3 and TRBJ2-5; 12 bases match TRBD2. The V segment lost 4 bases and the J segment 4 bases; nucleotides outside the gene matches: 1. In germline, CDR1 is SGHNT, CDR2 YENEEA. This CDR3 has 14 residues. CDR3: CASSSTSGGETQYF. The CDR3 DNA is TGTGCCAGCAGCTCGACTAGCGGGGGAGAGACCCAGTACTTC. The whole variable domain, remainder taken from reference TRBV11-3 and TRBJ2-5, is EAGVVQSPRYKIIEKKQPVAFWCNPISGHNTLYWYLQNLGQGPELLIRYENEEAVDDSQLPKDRFSAERLKGVDSTLKIQPAELGDSAVYLCASSSTSGGETQYFGPGTRLLVL.

The V call is TRBV27, the J call TRBJ1-5; 10 bases align to TRBD1. Germline V gene lookup returns CDR1 MNHEY and CDR2 SMNVEV (reference sequence). The CDR3 is 17 amino acids. V lost 6 bases and J lost 0; bases outside the gene matches: 8. The CDR3 DNA sequence: TGTGCCAGCAGACCATTGACAGGGGGCAATAGCAATCAGCCCCAGCATTTT. This encodes CASRPLTGGNSNQPQHF.

The chain uses TRBV19 and TRBJ2-5; 7 bases map to TRBD1. Germline CDR1 reads LNHDA; CDR2 reads SQIVND (reference sequence). V lost 4 bases and J lost 4; bases outside the gene matches: 3. This CDR3 is built from 13 residues. In DNA, the CDR3 is TGTGCCAGTAGTACCGGGACAGTAGAGACCCAGTACTTC. Translation: CASSTGTVETQYF.

Here the CDR3 reads CASSLSFPGLPLGTEAFF. The CDR3 DNA is TGTGCCAGCAGTTTATCGTTTCCGGGACTTCCCTTGGGGACTGAAGCTTTCTTT. V usage is TRBV27 and J usage is TRBJ1-1, with a possible D match to TRBD1 (5 bases). V was cut by 0 bases and J by 5 bases, with 22 bases left in between. Germline CDR1 reads MNHEY; CDR2 reads SMNVEV (reference sequence). This CDR3 has 18 residues.

V gene TRBV4-2 combines with J gene TRBJ1-6, with D hard to call. The CDR3 contains 13 residues. Germline assignment: CDR1 LGHNA and CDR2 YNFKEQ. Trimming stripped 3 bases from V and 6 bases from J, with 6 bases between. Written as DNA, the CDR3 is TGTGCCAGCAGCCAGATCGGTAATTCACCCCTCCACTTT. Its protein product is CASSQIGNSPLHF.

This clone was detected only once. The chain combines TRBV5-1 with TRBJ2-3; 10 bases are shared with TRBD2. Germline CDR1 is SGHRS and CDR2 is YFSETQ. This CDR3 comprises 14 residues. V was pared by 6 bases and J by 5 bases, with 6 bases of the junction left unmatched. CDR3 DNA sequence: TGCGCCAGCACCTTTAGCGGGGGGAGAGATACGCAGTATTTT. It specifies CASTFSGGRDTQYF. Using reference TRBV5-1 and TRBJ2-3 for the parts outside the CDR3, the full variable domain is KAGVTQTPRYLIKTRGQQVTLSCSPISGHRSVSWYQQTPGQGLQFLFEYFSETQRNKGNFPGRFSGRQFSNSRSEMNVSTLELGDSALYLCASTFSGGRDTQYFGPGTRLTVL.

The chain uses TRBV10-3 and TRBJ1-4; D is ambiguous. Trimming shortened V by 3 bases and J by 10 bases, and 12 bases separated the two germline ends. CDR3 length equals 13 residues. Germline V gene lookup returns CDR1 ENHRY and CDR2 SYGVKD. The CDR3 protein is CAISDMLFGKLFF. The CDR3 DNA follows: TGTGCCATCAGTGATATGTTGTTCGGAAAACTGTTTTTT.

This clone was counted a single time. The V and J genes are TRBV11-2 and TRBJ1-2, with D possibly TRBD1 on 6 matching bases. The V gene lost 5 bases and the J gene lost 5 bases, with 24 bases spanning the gap. The CDR3 spans 17 residues. Per the germline V gene, CDR1 is SGHAT and CDR2 is FQNNGV. The CDR3 DNA is TGTGCCAGCAGCCCACTTCCGCAGGGGACGACAAGTTATGGCTACACCTTC. It encodes CASSPLPQGTTSYGYTF.

This chain uses TRBV6-1 with TRBJ2-7; TRBD2 agrees at 7 bases. With 3 bases clipped from V and 2 bases from J, the junction kept 4 bases outside the gene matches. The length of the CDR3 is 14 residues. Germline CDR1 is MNHNS and CDR2 is SASEGT. The CDR3 DNA reads TGTGCCAGCAGTGAGGGGCGGGGGACCTACGAGCAGTACGTC. The encoded protein is CASSEGRGTYEQYV.

V usage is TRBV27 and J usage is TRBJ2-5; D is unresolved. In germline, CDR1 is MNHEY, CDR2 SMNVEV (reference sequence). Deletions cut 3 bases from V and 1 base from J, with 6 bases between. The CDR3 runs to 13 residues. CDR3 protein: CASSFLSQETQYF. The DNA for the CDR3 is TGTGCCAGCAGTTTCCTGAGCCAAGAGACCCAGTACTTC.

The genes are TRBV19 and TRBJ2-7; a weak D match, TRBD1 (5 bases). Deletions cut 5 bases from V and 0 bases from J, with 14 bases between. From germline, CDR1 is LNHDA and CDR2 SQIVND (reference sequence). The CDR3 has 15 amino acids. The CDR3 sequence is CASSPHTGASYEQYF. In DNA, the CDR3 is TGTGCCAGTAGTCCCCATACAGGCGCCTCCTACGAGCAGTACTTC.

This chain connects TRBV28 to TRBJ2-1; 11 nucleotides match TRBD2. Losses at the gene ends were 5 bases for V and 2 bases for J; bases not matched to a gene: 5. This CDR3 is built from 16 residues. Germline CDR1 is MDHEN and CDR2 is SYDVKM. The CDR3 is CASSPVAGGPYNEQFF. CDR3 nucleotide sequence: TGTGCCAGCAGTCCCGTAGCGGGAGGGCCCTACAATGAGCAGTTCTTC.

V and J are TRBV7-8 and TRBJ1-3; D is possibly TRBD1 (6 bases). The CDR3 sequence is 18 residues long. Per the germline V gene, CDR1 is SGHVS and CDR2 is FQNEAQ. Trimming cost V 1 base and J 1 base, with 17 bases left between them. Here the CDR3 reads CASSLEWVGGRSGNTIYF. CDR3 DNA sequence: TGTGCCAGCAGCTTAGAATGGGTAGGGGGACGATCTGGAAACACCATATATTTT.

The rearrangement links TRBV28 to TRBJ2-7; D might be TRBD2 (6 bases). The germline V gene has CDR1 MDHEN and CDR2 SYDVKM. V was cut by 6 bases and J by 0 bases, with 18 bases left in between. CDR3 length: 16 residues. CDR3 bases: TGTGCCAGCAGCCGAGCTCTAGCGCTAAGCTCCTACGAGCAGTACTTC. Its translation: CASSRALALSSYEQYF.

The chain recombines TRBV29-1 with TRBJ1-2; no reliable D call. This CDR3 is built from 13 residues. Germline lookup yields CDR1 SQVTM and CDR2 ANQGSEA. V lost 4 bases to trimming and J lost 2 bases, with 11 bases between them. CDR3 amino acids: CSVVAGGNYGYTF. As DNA, the CDR3 is TGCAGCGTTGTAGCGGGTGGGAACTATGGCTACACCTTC.

The V and J genes are TRBV28 and TRBJ1-1, with TRBD1 matching over 7 bases. The germline V gene encodes CDR1 MDHEN and CDR2 SYDVKM. The CDR3 sequence is 15 residues long. The trim removed 7 bases at V and 4 bases at J, leaving 12 bases unmatched. CDR3 nucleotides: TGTGCCAGCATTAGAGGTAGGGGGCTGAGCACTGAAGCTTTCTTT. It encodes CASIRGRGLSTEAFF. Together with reference TRBV28 and TRBJ1-1, the CDR3 gives the full variable domain: DVKVTQSSRYLVKRTGEKVFLECVQDMDHENMFWYRQDPGLGLRLIYFSYDVKMKEKGDIPEGYSVSREKKERFSLILESASTNQTSMYLCASIRGRGLSTEAFFGQGTRLTVV.

The chain carries TRBV19 and TRBJ1-1, with 10 bases identical to TRBD1. Germline CDR1 reads LNHDA; CDR2 reads SQIVND (reference sequence). This CDR3 has 14 amino acids. V trimming: 7 bases; J trimming: 7 bases; junction bases outside the gene matches: 9. CDR3 sequence reads: CASTLDRGPGEAFF. Here the CDR3 DNA reads TGTGCCAGTACCTTAGACAGGGGGCCGGGTGAAGCTTTCTTT.